Listed below are T cell receptor beta chains from one sample, sequenced in a study of T cell responses to AZD1222 COVID-19 vaccine. The protocol was immunoSEQ multiplex PCR, while the TCRdb copy is restricted to in-frame clones and leaves out a portion. The sample shows about 130,000 clones, around 93% of them seen only once. Specimen: peripheral blood, collected 28 days after the second AZD1222 dose. The receptors originated from an adult who received the AZD1222 COVID-19 vaccine. Each CDR3 is given with its conserved first and last residue. Fields, in order: clone size, D gene, V gene, J gene, CDR3 DNA, CDR3 protein. D genes are given only for firm matches. Expanded clones are given a class, and other clones once, few, many or no size at all.

clone_size: NA
d_call: NA
v_call: TRBV10-3
j_call: TRBJ1-6
cdr3_nt: TGTGCCATCAGTGAGGGAACAGGGAGGAATTCACCCCTCCACTTT
cdr3_aa: CAISEGTGRNSPLHF

clone_size: NA
d_call: NA
v_call: TRBV15
j_call: TRBJ1-3
cdr3_nt: TGTGCCACCAGCTTTCAAGGAGGAAACACCATATATTTT
cdr3_aa: CATSFQGGNTIYF

clone_size: few
d_call: TRBD1
v_call: TRBV10-3
j_call: TRBJ2-7
cdr3_nt: TGTGCCATCAGTACGACAGGGTTCGAGCAGTACTTC
cdr3_aa: CAISTTGFEQYF

clone_size: NA
d_call: TRBD1
v_call: TRBV28
j_call: TRBJ2-3
cdr3_nt: TGTGCCAGCAGCCCTTACAGGGGATCTAGCACAGATACGCAGTATTTT
cdr3_aa: CASSPYRGSSTDTQYF

clone_size: NA
d_call: NA
v_call: TRBV7-9
j_call: TRBJ1-3
cdr3_nt: TGTGCCACATCCGGCGGCGGCAGGGCTGGAAACACCATATATTTT
cdr3_aa: CATSGGGRAGNTIYF

clone_size: NA
d_call: NA
v_call: TRBV6-2/TRBV6-3
j_call: TRBJ1-2
cdr3_nt: TGTGCCAGCAGTTACCGGGACGGAGGGCAGGGCTACACCTTC
cdr3_aa: CASSYRDGGQGYTF

clone_size: NA
d_call: NA
v_call: TRBV15
j_call: TRBJ1-2
cdr3_nt: TGTGCCACCAGCAGATCCCATGGCGATTCCGGCTACACCTTC
cdr3_aa: CATSRSHGDSGYTF

clone_size: NA
d_call: TRBD1
v_call: TRBV9
j_call: TRBJ1-3
cdr3_nt: TGTGCCAGCAGCACCTGGACAGGGGCAGGAAACACCATATATTTT
cdr3_aa: CASSTWTGAGNTIYF

clone_size: NA
d_call: TRBD1
v_call: TRBV30
j_call: TRBJ1-4
cdr3_nt: TGTGCCTGGTCTCCGGGACAGGGGAATGAAAAACTGTTTTTT
cdr3_aa: CAWSPGQGNEKLFF

clone_size: NA
d_call: TRBD1
v_call: TRBV4-1
j_call: TRBJ1-6
cdr3_nt: TGCGCCAGCAGATCGACGACAGGGGTCTCTAGTTCACCCCTCCACTTT
cdr3_aa: CASRSTTGVSSSPLHF

clone_size: NA
d_call: NA
v_call: TRBV29-1
j_call: TRBJ2-5
cdr3_nt: TGCAGCGTTGAACTCGGAGCGGAGACCCAGTACTTC
cdr3_aa: CSVELGAETQYF

clone_size: few
d_call: NA
v_call: TRBV4-1
j_call: TRBJ2-7
cdr3_nt: TGCGCCAGCAGCCCTAAGACAGTAACCTACGAGCAGTACTTC
cdr3_aa: CASSPKTVTYEQYF

clone_size: NA
d_call: TRBD1
v_call: TRBV6-5
j_call: TRBJ2-7
cdr3_nt: TGTGCCAGCAGAGCAACAGGGGGTGGAACCTACGAGCAGTACTTC
cdr3_aa: CASRATGGGTYEQYF

clone_size: NA
d_call: NA
v_call: TRBV2
j_call: TRBJ1-2
cdr3_nt: TGTGCCAGCAGAGTCGCGTTCTATGGCTACACCTTC
cdr3_aa: CASRVAFYGYTF

clone_size: NA
d_call: NA
v_call: TRBV7-9
j_call: TRBJ1-2
cdr3_nt: TGTGCCAGCAGCCCCTCTAGGCCCCAATATGGCTACACCTTC
cdr3_aa: CASSPSRPQYGYTF

clone_size: few
d_call: NA
v_call: TRBV28
j_call: TRBJ1-5
cdr3_nt: TGTGCCAGCAAGTCCGGGATTAATCAGCCCCAGCATTTT
cdr3_aa: CASKSGINQPQHF

clone_size: NA
d_call: NA
v_call: TRBV12-3/TRBV12-4
j_call: TRBJ2-5
cdr3_nt: TGTGCCAGCAGTTGGCTCAGGGAGACCCAGTACTTC
cdr3_aa: CASSWLRETQYF

clone_size: NA
d_call: NA
v_call: TRBV5-1
j_call: TRBJ1-1
cdr3_nt: TGCGCCAGCAGCTTGGGAGGGGCCATGAACACTGAAGCTTTCTTT
cdr3_aa: CASSLGGAMNTEAFF

clone_size: once
d_call: TRBD2
v_call: TRBV5-1
j_call: TRBJ2-3
cdr3_nt: TGCGCCAGCAGCATCGGACTAGCGAGGCTTTACACAGATACGCAGTATTTT
cdr3_aa: CASSIGLARLYTDTQYF

clone_size: NA
d_call: NA
v_call: TRBV18
j_call: TRBJ2-7
cdr3_nt: TGTGCCAGCTCACCACCGGCGGGCTACGAGCAGTACTTC
cdr3_aa: CASSPPAGYEQYF

clone_size: NA
d_call: NA
v_call: TRBV9
j_call: TRBJ1-4
cdr3_nt: TGTGCCAGCAGCGAAGGGAGGGTTGGTGAAAAACTGTTTTTT
cdr3_aa: CASSEGRVGEKLFF

clone_size: NA
d_call: NA
v_call: TRBV5-1
j_call: TRBJ1-2
cdr3_nt: TGCGCCAGCAGCCCTGAGGTCCAAAGGCCTTATGGCTACACCTTC
cdr3_aa: CASSPEVQRPYGYTF

clone_size: NA
d_call: NA
v_call: TRBV9
j_call: TRBJ1-5
cdr3_nt: TGTGCCAGCAGCGGGGGAGAAAATCAGCCCCAGCATTTT
cdr3_aa: CASSGGENQPQHF

clone_size: NA
d_call: NA
v_call: TRBV18
j_call: TRBJ1-1
cdr3_nt: TGTGCCAGCTCACCGGACAAAGAAGCTTTCTTT
cdr3_aa: CASSPDKEAFF

clone_size: few
d_call: NA
v_call: TRBV2
j_call: TRBJ1-5
cdr3_nt: TGTGCCAGCAGTGGGTTTGGACAGCCCCAGCATTTT
cdr3_aa: CASSGFGQPQHF

clone_size: NA
d_call: TRBD1
v_call: TRBV10-3
j_call: TRBJ1-2
cdr3_nt: TGTGCCATCAGCGCAGACAGGGCCGGCTACACCTTC
cdr3_aa: CAISADRAGYTF

clone_size: NA
d_call: TRBD2
v_call: TRBV4-1
j_call: TRBJ2-5
cdr3_nt: TGCGCCAGCAGCTGGGGGCGGGGGGTAGAGACCCAGTACTTC
cdr3_aa: CASSWGRGVETQYF

clone_size: NA
d_call: TRBD1
v_call: TRBV28
j_call: TRBJ1-3
cdr3_nt: TGTGCCAGCAGTCAAACCCCGCTGACAGGGGCTGGAAACACCATATATTTT
cdr3_aa: CASSQTPLTGAGNTIYF

clone_size: NA
d_call: NA
v_call: TRBV15
j_call: TRBJ1-4
cdr3_nt: TGTGCCACCAGCAGCGGAACTAATGAAAAACTGTTTTTT
cdr3_aa: CATSSGTNEKLFF

clone_size: NA
d_call: TRBD2
v_call: TRBV28
j_call: TRBJ2-1
cdr3_nt: TGTGCCAGCAGTTCACCCCTCCTAGCGGGTTTCAGCTCCTACAATGAGCAGTTCTTC
cdr3_aa: CASSSPLLAGFSSYNEQFF

clone_size: NA
d_call: TRBD1
v_call: TRBV19
j_call: TRBJ1-3
cdr3_nt: TGTGCCAGTAAAGCCGGGGACAGGGCTGGAAACACCATATATTTT
cdr3_aa: CASKAGDRAGNTIYF

clone_size: NA
d_call: NA
v_call: TRBV5-6
j_call: TRBJ1-3
cdr3_nt: TGTGCCAGCAGCCGCGCTACCTCGGGAAACACCATATATTTT
cdr3_aa: CASSRATSGNTIYF

clone_size: NA
d_call: NA
v_call: TRBV11-3
j_call: TRBJ1-2
cdr3_nt: TGTGCCAGCAGCTCGACGCGGGGCTATGGCTACACCTTC
cdr3_aa: CASSSTRGYGYTF

clone_size: NA
d_call: NA
v_call: TRBV18
j_call: TRBJ2-5
cdr3_nt: TGTGCCAGCTCACCACAAGAGACCCAGTACTTC
cdr3_aa: CASSPQETQYF

clone_size: NA
d_call: TRBD2
v_call: TRBV7-9
j_call: TRBJ2-2
cdr3_nt: TGTGCCAGCAGCCCGAGAGTACTAGCGGGGGGGAACACCGGAGAGCTGTTTTTT
cdr3_aa: CASSPRVLAGGNTGELFF

clone_size: NA
d_call: NA
v_call: TRBV11-2
j_call: TRBJ1-6
cdr3_nt: TGTGCCAGCAGCGTTAATAATTCACCCCTCCACTTT
cdr3_aa: CASSVNNSPLHF

clone_size: NA
d_call: NA
v_call: TRBV4-3
j_call: TRBJ1-1
cdr3_nt: TGCGCCAGCAGCCAAGATAAGGCTAACACTGAAGCTTTCTTT
cdr3_aa: CASSQDKANTEAFF

clone_size: NA
d_call: NA
v_call: TRBV19
j_call: TRBJ1-5
cdr3_nt: TGTGCCAGTAGTACAGTTGGTCCAGGGGAAAATCAGCCCCAGCATTTT
cdr3_aa: CASSTVGPGENQPQHF

clone_size: NA
d_call: TRBD2
v_call: TRBV20-1
j_call: TRBJ2-7
cdr3_nt: TGCAGTGCTAGTTACCGGGGGGGCCCCTACGAGCAGTACTTC
cdr3_aa: CSASYRGGPYEQYF

clone_size: NA
d_call: TRBD2
v_call: TRBV18
j_call: TRBJ2-1
cdr3_nt: TGTGCCAGCTCACCAGTGGTTGGACAGGGAGCGGGAGGGTACAATGAGCAGTTCTTC
cdr3_aa: CASSPVVGQGAGGYNEQFF

clone_size: NA
d_call: TRBD2
v_call: TRBV19
j_call: TRBJ2-2
cdr3_nt: TGTGCCAGTAGTGCGGGAGGGCCCGGGGAGCTGTTTTTT
cdr3_aa: CASSAGGPGELFF

clone_size: NA
d_call: TRBD1
v_call: TRBV7-3
j_call: TRBJ2-1
cdr3_nt: TGTGCCAGCAGCTTAATAGGGACAGACTACAATGAGCAGTTCTTC
cdr3_aa: CASSLIGTDYNEQFF

clone_size: NA
d_call: NA
v_call: TRBV6-2/TRBV6-3
j_call: TRBJ2-3
cdr3_nt: TGTGCCAGCAGTTATAGGGGTACAGATACGCAGTATTTT
cdr3_aa: CASSYRGTDTQYF

clone_size: NA
d_call: NA
v_call: TRBV5-4
j_call: TRBJ1-2
cdr3_nt: TGTGCCTACTTCCGGGACAATCGCCAGAGCGACTATGGCTACACCTTC
cdr3_aa: CAYFRDNRQSDYGYTF

clone_size: NA
d_call: NA
v_call: TRBV27
j_call: TRBJ2-3
cdr3_nt: TGTGCCAGCAGTAAGCTAGGGGGGGATGATACGCAGTATTTT
cdr3_aa: CASSKLGGDDTQYF

clone_size: NA
d_call: NA
v_call: TRBV6-1
j_call: TRBJ1-5
cdr3_nt: TGTGCCAGCAGTGATAGAAGTACTCAGCCCCAGCATTTT
cdr3_aa: CASSDRSTQPQHF

clone_size: NA
d_call: NA
v_call: TRBV6-6
j_call: TRBJ2-5
cdr3_nt: TGTGCCAGCAGTTACGAGTTCCACCAAGAGACCCAGTACTTC
cdr3_aa: CASSYEFHQETQYF

clone_size: NA
d_call: TRBD1
v_call: TRBV12-3/TRBV12-4
j_call: TRBJ1-1
cdr3_nt: TGTGCCAGCACTCGGACAGGGAACACTGAAGCTTTCTTT
cdr3_aa: CASTRTGNTEAFF

clone_size: NA
d_call: NA
v_call: TRBV3-1/TRBV3-2
j_call: TRBJ2-3
cdr3_nt: TGTGCCAGCAGCCCCCGGGGGGATACGCAGTATTTT
cdr3_aa: CASSPRGDTQYF

clone_size: NA
d_call: TRBD2
v_call: TRBV6-1
j_call: TRBJ2-5
cdr3_nt: TGTGCCAGCAGTGATTACCCAGCGGGGAACCAAGAGACCCAGTACTTC
cdr3_aa: CASSDYPAGNQETQYF

clone_size: NA
d_call: NA
v_call: TRBV13
j_call: TRBJ1-2
cdr3_nt: TGTGCCAGCACCTACTCTCCGACCGGCAGTGGTGGCTACACCTTC
cdr3_aa: CASTYSPTGSGGYTF

clone_size: NA
d_call: TRBD1
v_call: TRBV28
j_call: TRBJ1-6
cdr3_nt: TGTGCCAGCAGTGTGGGACAGGCTAGGCCCCTCCACTTT
cdr3_aa: CASSVGQARPLHF

clone_size: NA
d_call: NA
v_call: TRBV7-3
j_call: TRBJ2-1
cdr3_nt: TGTGCCAGCAGCCCGCCGGGGGCTTCCTACAATGAGCAGTTCTTC
cdr3_aa: CASSPPGASYNEQFF